The 31 T cell receptor beta chains below all came from one sample that was sequenced in a study of blood T cell repertoires in COVID-19. The table came from immunoSEQ multiplex PCR; TCRdb's copy has only in-frame clones and leaves some out. Of 310,000 or so clones listed, roughly 90% were seen once; the top ten hold approximately 9.9%. Sequenced input: peripheral blood. These TCRs come from a man aged 25-45 years with COVID-19, enrolled during active disease.

This clone was observed once. The rearrangement links TRBV4-3 to TRBJ2-3, with 10 bases lining up with TRBD2. This CDR3 has 13 amino acids. Germline V CDR1 and CDR2: LGHNA, YSLEER. Trimming removed 4 bases from V and 15 bases from J; junction bases left unmatched: 10. This CDR3 is CASSLASSGSLYF. The CDR3, as DNA: TGCGCCAGCAGCCTTGCTTCTAGCGGGAGCCTTTATTTT.

The gene calls are TRBV20-1 and TRBJ1-5; the match to TRBD1 covers 7 bases. The CDR3 contains 12 residues. Germline loops: CDR1 DFQATT, CDR2 SNEGSKA (reference sequence). Unmatched junction bases numbered 2, after V lost 3 bases and J lost 6 bases. For the CDR3, the DNA is TGCAGTGCTAGTAGGGGGCTTCAGCCCCAGCATTTT. Protein product: CSASRGLQPQHF.

The chain uses TRBV24-1 and TRBJ1-3; D possibly corresponds to TRBD1 (5 bases). The germline gives CDR1 KGHDR, CDR2 SFDVKD. Trimming took off 1 base at V and 0 bases at J, with 6 bases between the two ends. This CDR3 region has 15 residues. CDR3 protein: CATSDLGVSGNTIYF. The CDR3 DNA is TGTGCCACCAGTGATTTAGGGGTCTCTGGAAACACCATATATTTT.

The V call is TRBV7-3, the J call TRBJ2-5; D remains ambiguous. This CDR3 comprises 13 residues. From germline, CDR1 is SGHTA and CDR2 FQGTGA. Trimming pared 5 bases from V and 3 bases from J, leaving 10 bases between. In DNA form, the CDR3 reads TGTGCCAGCAGCGTCGGTAGAAAAGAGACCCAGTACTTC. Translating gives CASSVGRKETQYF.

The chain uses TRBV19 and TRBJ2-2; 11 nucleotides match TRBD1. V lost 4 bases and J lost 7; bases outside the gene matches: 11. This CDR3 is built from 17 residues. CDR1 LNHDA and CDR2 SQIVND come from the germline V gene (reference sequence). The chain's CDR3 is CASSNLGQGALGGELFF. The CDR3 DNA is TGTGCCAGTAGTAATCTCGGACAGGGGGCTTTGGGCGGGGAGCTGTTTTTT. Looking up the rest from reference TRBV19 and TRBJ2-2 gives the full variable domain: DGGITQSPKYLFRKEGQNVTLSCEQNLNHDAMYWYRQDPGQGLRLIYYSQIVNDFQKGDIAEGYSVSREKKESFPLTVTSAQKNPTAFYLCASSNLGQGALGGELFFGEGSRLTVL.

This chain uses TRBV19 with TRBJ2-7; 9 nucleotides agree with TRBD1. V trimming: 5 bases; J trimming: 4 bases; junction bases outside the gene matches: 9. The germline CDR1 and CDR2 sequences are LNHDA and SQIVND (reference sequence). The CDR3 loop spans 15 amino acids. DNA of the CDR3: TGTGCCAGTAGTCCAAGACAGGGGGGGATTTACGAGCAGTACTTC. It translates to CASSPRQGGIYEQYF.

The V call is TRBV11-1, the J call TRBJ2-1, with a weak D call TRBD1 (5 bases). The V gene's germline CDR1 is SGHAT and CDR2 FQDESV (reference sequence). The CDR3 is made up of 12 amino acids. Trimming cost V 2 bases and J 7 bases, with 6 bases left between them. CDR3 protein: CASSLQGNEQFF. In DNA form, the CDR3 reads TGTGCCAGCAGCTTACAGGGTAATGAGCAGTTCTTC.

This clone was found a few times. This chain links TRBV7-2 with TRBJ1-1; TRBD1 agrees at 10 bases. J gave up 8 bases and V 2 bases, and 2 bases lay outside the gene matches. CDR1 and CDR2 from the germline V gene are SGHTA and FQGNSA. This CDR3 has 13 residues. The CDR3 sequence is CASSLLTGGEAFF. The CDR3, as DNA: TGTGCCAGCAGCTTATTGACAGGGGGCGAAGCTTTCTTT. The variable domain in full, with the rest retrieved from reference TRBV7-2 and TRBJ1-1, is GAGVSQSPSNKVTEKGKDVELRCDPISGHTALYWYRQSLGQGLEFLIYFQGNSAPDKSGLPSDRFSAERTGGSVSTLTIQRTQQEDSAVYLCASSLLTGGEAFFGQGTRLTVV.

The chain combines TRBV7-2 with TRBJ2-7, with TRBD1 as a possible D gene (6 bases). The CDR3 is 14 amino acids. With 4 bases removed from V and 3 bases from J, the gap between germline ends came to 13 bases. Germline V lookup: CDR1 SGHTA, CDR2 FQGNSA. CDR3 DNA sequence: TGTGCCAGCAGCTCCCAGGGGTTTCGCTACGAGCAGTACTTC. It specifies CASSSQGFRYEQYF.

The genes are TRBV3-1 (or the pseudogene TRBV3-2) and TRBJ2-2; 8 bases agree with TRBD2. This CDR3 is built from 16 residues. Trimming removed 3 bases from V and 0 bases from J; junction bases left unmatched: 3. CDR1 is LGHDT, CDR2 YNNKEL, per germline (reference sequence). CDR3 coding DNA: TGTGCCAGCAGCCAGCTACTAGCGGCGAACACCGGGGAGCTGTTTTTT. The encoded protein is CASSQLLAANTGELFF.

The chain joins TRBV9 to TRBJ2-1; D might be TRBD2 (5 bases). CDR1 is SGDLS and CDR2 is YYNGEE in the germline V gene. The CDR3 covers 15 residues. With 3 bases removed from V and 3 bases from J, the gap between germline ends came to 13 bases. The CDR3 DNA is TGTGCCAGCAGCGCGAGTGGACTGAGCTACAATGAGCAGTTCTTC. Its protein is CASSASGLSYNEQFF.

V gene TRBV27 combines with J gene TRBJ2-1, with a possible D match to TRBD1 (6 bases). Trimming took 3 bases from V and 0 from J, leaving 12 bases between them. The CDR3 runs to 16 residues. Germline loops: CDR1 MNHEY, CDR2 SMNVEV (reference sequence). CDR3: CASSFDRSPSYNEQFF. CDR3 DNA sequence: TGTGCCAGCAGTTTTGACAGGTCACCCTCCTACAATGAGCAGTTCTTC.

The chain combines TRBV18 with TRBJ1-4; 8 bases fit TRBD1. V dropped 3 bases and J dropped 5; count of bases not matched to a gene: 5. There are 15 residues in the CDR3. Germline assignment: CDR1 KGHSH and CDR2 LQKENI. In DNA, the CDR3 is TGTGCCAGCTCACCCCCCACAGGGGGGAATGAAAAACTGTTTTTT. It codes for CASSPPTGGNEKLFF.

The rearrangement uses TRBV7-9 and TRBJ2-4, with D tentatively TRBD1 (6 bases). This CDR3 region has 13 residues. V lost 6 bases and J lost 7, with 13 bases in between. CDR1 and CDR2 (germline): SEHNR, FQNEAQ (reference sequence). The CDR3 DNA is TGTGCCAGCAGGCCAAACAGGGTTAACATTCAGTACTTC. Its protein product is CASRPNRVNIQYF. The entire variable domain, with the rest obtained from reference TRBV7-9 and TRBJ2-4, is as follows: DTGVSQNPRHKITKRGQNVTFRCDPISEHNRLYWYRQTLGQGPEFLTYFQNEAQLEKSRLLSDRFSAERPKGSFSTLEIQRTEQGDSAMYLCASRPNRVNIQYFGAGTRLSVL.

V gene TRBV20-1 combines with J gene TRBJ2-4; 8 nucleotides align to TRBD1. V shed 5 bases and J 6 bases; nucleotides not matched to a gene: 0. Germline loops: CDR1 DFQATT, CDR2 SNEGSKA (reference sequence). CDR3 length: 11 residues. In DNA form, the CDR3 reads TGCAGTGCTGGACAGGGAAACATTCAGTACTTC. Amino acids: CSAGQGNIQYF.

This chain joins TRBV7-6 and TRBJ2-1, with D tentatively TRBD1 (5 bases). The CDR3 is 15 amino acids. In germline, CDR1 is SGHVS, CDR2 FNYEAQ. Deletions cut 1 base from V and 8 bases from J, with 15 bases between. This CDR3 is CASSLEAGYFDEQFF. CDR3 in DNA: TGTGCCAGCAGCTTAGAGGCAGGGTATTTCGATGAGCAGTTCTTC.

The chain carries TRBV6-5 and TRBJ2-1; 7 bases align to TRBD2. V trimming: 8 bases; J trimming: 5 bases; junction bases outside the gene matches: 9. CDR1 and CDR2 (germline): MNHEY, SVGAGI. CDR3 length equals 14 residues. Here the CDR3 reads CASRRAGENNEQFF. DNA for the CDR3: TGTGCCAGCCGGAGGGCGGGGGAAAACAATGAGCAGTTCTTC.

The chain combines TRBV24-1 with TRBJ2-1; 8 bases agree with TRBD1. From germline, CDR1 is KGHDR and CDR2 SFDVKD. Trimming removed 4 bases from V and 0 bases from J; junction bases left unmatched: 22. The CDR3 runs 22 residues. DNA for the CDR3: TGTGCCACCAGTGACCCAAGCCCCCAAACGGGTACAGGGGGGAGCTCCTACAATGAGCAGTTCTTC. Its protein product is CATSDPSPQTGTGGSSYNEQFF.

The chain links TRBV7-3 to TRBJ1-2; 9 bases map to TRBD1. Trimming removed 2 bases from V and 14 bases from J; junction bases left unmatched: 9. This CDR3 has 13 amino acids. Germline loops: CDR1 SGHTA, CDR2 FQGTGA. The CDR3: CASSLSGQGITTF. The CDR3 nucleotides read TGTGCCAGCAGCTTATCCGGACAGGGGATAACTACCTTC. Full variable domain (missing parts from reference TRBV7-3 and TRBJ1-2): GAGVSQTPSNKVTEKGKYVELRCDPISGHTALYWYRQSLGQGPEFLIYFQGTGAADDSGLPNDRFFAVRPEGSVSTLKIQRTERGDSAVYLCASSLSGQGITTFGSGTRLTVV.

The chain links TRBV4-1 to TRBJ1-2, with D perhaps matching TRBD1 (6 bases). Looked up from germline, CDR1 is MGHRA and CDR2 is YSYEKL. The CDR3 contains 16 residues. V lost 0 bases and J 4 bases, leaving 15 bases between the germline ends. As DNA, the CDR3 is TGCGCCAGCAGCCAAGACCACAGGGACCTCAGCTATGGCTACACCTTC. This sequence encodes CASSQDHRDLSYGYTF.

The J gene is TRBJ1-5, the V gene TRBV5-4; 8 bases agree with TRBD1. Germline loops: CDR1 SGHNT, CDR2 YYREEE (reference sequence). The CDR3 totals 13 residues. Losses at the gene ends were 2 bases for V and 6 bases for J; bases not matched to a gene: 1. The CDR3 coding sequence is TGTGCCAGCAGCTTTGACAGGGGTCAGCCCCAGCATTTT. This translates into CASSFDRGQPQHF.

V usage is TRBV6-5 and J usage is TRBJ2-7; 8 nucleotides align to TRBD1. This CDR3 contains 14 residues. The V and J ends lost 6 bases and 2 bases, in that order; junction bases with no gene match: 6. In germline, CDR1 is MNHEY, CDR2 SVGAGI. CDR3 loop: CASRSGQGTYEQYF. The CDR3 DNA reads TGTGCCAGCAGGTCCGGACAGGGTACCTACGAGCAGTACTTC.

About this clone itself: The junction does not match germline at one end; this may be a read error. The chain recombines TRBV12-5 with TRBJ1-5; 7 positions match TRBD1. CDR3 length equals 13 residues. The V gene's germline CDR1 is LGHNT and CDR2 FRNRAP. The CDR3 DNA follows: TGTGCTAGTGGTTTGGAGACGCGCGGGACAGTGGATTTT. Translated: CASGLETRGTVDF. Full variable domain (missing parts from reference TRBV12-5 and TRBJ1-5): DARVTQTPRHKVTEMGQEVTMRCQPILGHNTVFWYRQTMMQGLELLAYFRNRAPLDDSGMPKDRFSAEMPDATLATLKIQPSEPRDSAVYFCASGLETRGTVDFGDGTRLSIL.

The genes are TRBV7-2 and TRBJ2-1; TRBD2 matches at 8 bases. The germline V gene has CDR1 SGHTA and CDR2 FQGNSA. There are 17 residues in the CDR3. V lost 5 bases, J lost 9 bases, and 18 bases stayed unmatched. The CDR3 bases are TGTGCCAGCAGCATCCAAGCGGGGAGTGGGGCGGGAGGTGAGCAGTTCTTC. Protein sequence: CASSIQAGSGAGGEQFF.

The chain joins TRBV4-1 to TRBJ2-7, with D possibly matching TRBD2 (6 bases). Trimming took off 5 bases at V and 7 bases at J, with 18 bases between the two ends. This CDR3 has 14 residues. Germline CDR1 and CDR2: MGHRA and YSYEKL. The CDR3 DNA is TGCGCCAGCAGCTATGGAGGCGCGGCGGGGGAGCAGTACTTC. It encodes CASSYGGAAGEQYF.

The chain recombines TRBV9 with TRBJ1-1; the match to TRBD1 covers 7 bases. V was clipped by 3 bases and J by 3 bases; unmatched bases: 14. This CDR3 is 17 amino acids long. CDR1 is SGDLS and CDR2 is YYNGEE in the germline V gene. CDR3 residues: CASSAEIRTGGDTEAFF. The CDR3 nucleotides read TGTGCCAGCAGCGCGGAAATAAGGACAGGTGGGGACACTGAAGCTTTCTTT.

This chain joins TRBV24-1 and TRBJ2-7, with TRBD1 matching over 10 bases. The germline gives CDR1 KGHDR, CDR2 SFDVKD. V was clipped by 7 bases and J by 4 bases; unmatched bases: 21. The CDR3 contains 19 residues. The CDR3 sequence: CATRFKGPDRGPGGYEQYF. CDR3 sequence (DNA): TGTGCCACCAGGTTCAAGGGGCCCGACAGGGGGCCGGGGGGGTACGAGCAGTACTTC.

The V gene is TRBV6-5, the J gene TRBJ1-1, with D perhaps matching TRBD1 (6 bases). Per the germline V gene, CDR1 is MNHEY and CDR2 is SVGAGI. This CDR3 contains 14 residues. V was trimmed by 6 bases and J by 1 base, leaving 12 bases between them. CDR3 in amino acids: CASRRRGQNTEAFF. In DNA, the CDR3 is TGTGCCAGCAGACGACGGGGACAGAACACTGAAGCTTTCTTT.

Worth noting for this clone: The identical CDR3 is also encoded by other nucleotide sequences in the sample. The gene calls are TRBV9 and TRBJ2-5, with TRBD2 as a possible D gene (5 bases). Germline V lookup: CDR1 SGDLS, CDR2 YYNGEE. CDR3 length: 12 residues. V shed 0 bases and J shed 5 bases, with 5 bases lying between them. The CDR3 loop reads CASSVGEETQYF. For the CDR3, the DNA is TGTGCCAGCAGCGTAGGGGAGGAGACCCAGTACTTC.

The rearrangement joins TRBV28 to TRBJ1-2; tentative D call: TRBD1 (6 bases). Trimming shortened V by 2 bases and J by 9 bases, and 13 bases separated the two germline ends. The CDR3 is 13 amino acids. Germline lookup yields CDR1 MDHEN and CDR2 SYDVKM. CDR3 in DNA: TGTGCCAGCAGTTTACAGGGGCCCTGGAGCTACACCTTC. Amino acid sequence: CASSLQGPWSYTF.

The chain is built from TRBV7-9 and TRBJ2-3, with 15 bases aligning to TRBD2. CDR3 length equals 17 residues. V gave up 5 bases and J gave up 4 bases; unmatched junction bases: 7. Germline lookup yields CDR1 SEHNR and CDR2 FQNEAQ (reference sequence). The CDR3 sequence is CASSPWTSGRASDTQYF. CDR3 bases: TGTGCCAGCAGCCCTTGGACTAGCGGGAGGGCGTCAGATACGCAGTATTTT.